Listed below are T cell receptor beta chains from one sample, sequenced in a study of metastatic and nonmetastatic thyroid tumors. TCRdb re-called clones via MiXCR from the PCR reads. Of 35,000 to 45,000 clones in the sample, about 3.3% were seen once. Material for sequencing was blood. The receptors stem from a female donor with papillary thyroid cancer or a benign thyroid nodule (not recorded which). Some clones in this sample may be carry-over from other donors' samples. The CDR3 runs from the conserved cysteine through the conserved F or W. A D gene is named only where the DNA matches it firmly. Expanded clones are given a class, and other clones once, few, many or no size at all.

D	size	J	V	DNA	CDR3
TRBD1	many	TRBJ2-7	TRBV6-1	TGTGCCAGCAGTTACCCGACGGGACAGGGGTCTTACGAGCAGTACTTC	CASSYPTGQGSYEQYF
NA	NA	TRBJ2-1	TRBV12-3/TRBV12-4	TGTGCCAGCAGACCCCAAGGGGGTATCGGCTCCTACAATGATCAGTTCTTC	CASRPQGGIGSYNDQFF
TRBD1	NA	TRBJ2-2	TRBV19	TGTGCCAGCAGCAGGACAGGGGGTGCCGGCACCGGGGAGCTGTTTTTT	CASSRTGGAGTGELFF
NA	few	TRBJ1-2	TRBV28	TGTGCCAGCAGCATTTACCCCAACAGGGACTATGGCTACACCTTC	CASSIYPNRDYGYTF
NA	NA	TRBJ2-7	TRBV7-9	TGTGCCAGCAGCTTAGACTTAAACTCCTACGAGCAGTACTTC	CASSLDLNSYEQYF
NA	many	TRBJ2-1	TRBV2	TGTGCCAGCAGCGTGGACAGAGGATTGAGTGAGCAGTTCTTC	CASSVDRGLSEQFF
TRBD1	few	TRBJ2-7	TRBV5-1	TGCGCCAGCAGTCAGGGGGCCTACGAGCAGTACTTC	CASSQGAYEQYF
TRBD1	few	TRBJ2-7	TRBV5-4	TGTGCCAGCAGCTCCGGACAGGACCCCCTCGAGCAGTACTTC	CASSSGQDPLEQYF
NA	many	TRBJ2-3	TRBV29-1	TGCAGCGTGGGGACAGATACGCAGTATTTT	CSVGTDTQYF
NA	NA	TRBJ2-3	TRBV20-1	TGCAGTGCTAGAGATCTTGGAGCGACCCCTAGCACAGATACGCAGTATTTT	CSARDLGATPSTDTQYF
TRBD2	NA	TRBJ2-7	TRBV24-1	TGTGCCACCAGTGATCTCTCTAGCGGCCAACCCTCCTACGAGCAGTACTTC	CATSDLSSGQPSYEQYF
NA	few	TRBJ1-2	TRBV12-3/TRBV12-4	TGTGCCAGCAGTTCAGCCAACTATGGCTACATCTTC	CASSSANYGYIF
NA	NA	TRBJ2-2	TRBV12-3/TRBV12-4	TGTGCCAGCAGAGAGAACACCGGGGAGCTGTTTTTT	CASRENTGELFF
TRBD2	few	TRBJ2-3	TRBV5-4	TGTGCCAGCAGCTTCGGGACTAGCGGGAGGCCAGATACGCAGTATTTT	CASSFGTSGRPDTQYF
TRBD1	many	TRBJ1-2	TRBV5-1	TGCGCCAGCAGCTTGGCCTGGACAGGGACTGGCTACACCTTC	CASSLAWTGTGYTF
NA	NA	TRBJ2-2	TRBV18	TGTGCCAGCTCACCAGGAGGGCTAGCGACCGGGGAGCTGTTTTTT	CASSPGGLATGELFF
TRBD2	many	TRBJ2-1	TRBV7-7	TGTGCTAGCAGCTTAGGACTAGCCTATGAGCAGTTCTTC	CASSLGLAYEQFF
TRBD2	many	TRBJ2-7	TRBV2	TGTGCCAGCAGTGAATGGGAGGGCTACGAGCAGTACTTC	CASSEWEGYEQYF
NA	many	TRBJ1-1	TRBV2	TGTGCCAGCAAGAAACAGGACAACACTGAAGCTTTCTTT	CASKKQDNTEAFF
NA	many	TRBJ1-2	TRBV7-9	TGTGCCAGCAGCTTAGCAACAGGCCATGAGGATGGCTACACCTTC	CASSLATGHEDGYTF
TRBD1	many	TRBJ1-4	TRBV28	TGTGCCAGCAGTGCGTGGGACAGGGGTGTTGAAAAACTGTTTTTT	CASSAWDRGVEKLFF
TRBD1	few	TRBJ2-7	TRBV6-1	TGTGCCAGCATTGACAGGGGGAGTTCCTACGAGCAGTACTTC	CASIDRGSSYEQYF
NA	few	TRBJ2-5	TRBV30	TGTGCCTGGAGTTCCGGACGAGAGACCCAGTACTTC	CAWSSGRETQYF
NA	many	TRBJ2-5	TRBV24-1	TGTGCCACCCAGGGGGACTACCAAGAGACCCAGTACTTC	CATQGDYQETQYF